This TCR beta chain was retrieved from a study of vaccination and CD4 T cells after COVID-19. Study-wide context: Post-COVID sampling occurred a median approximately 100 days after diagnosis (range 35 to 161). Researchers treated control cultures with a CEFX pool, an HIV-1 Nef pool, or no peptide. Blood was drawn a median roughly 79 days post second dose, range 14 to 241. Overall study results and limits: Convalescent patients had 304 of 307 vaccine-specific clones showing spike mono-reactivity.

Germline CDR1 reads SGHTA; CDR2 reads FQGNSA. There are 13 residues in the CDR3. V was trimmed by 3 bases and J by 8 bases, leaving 13 bases between them. The Oncomine TCR Beta short-read assay was what sequenced the DNA obtained from cultured CD4+ T cells. Via MiXCR, TCRdb re-called the PCR reads, giving one row per CDR3 protein. In the table there are about 15,000 distinct CDR3 sequences, about 53% of which are singletons. Treatment: 10-day PBMC culture with coronavirus spike peptide pools or control peptides (ViraFEST assay). On this clonotype: Its specificity is unknown.

This clonotype originated in a human donor who had recovered from COVID-19. The sequences come from CD4+ T cells from blood, cultured in vitro, collected before SARS-CoV-2 vaccination. The chain has TRBV7-2 and TRBJ1-1, with D possibly being TRBD1 (6 bases). DNA of the CDR3: TGTGCCAGCAGCTTTCAGGGGAGTTCGGAAGCTTTCTTT. Its protein is CASSFQGSSEAFF.